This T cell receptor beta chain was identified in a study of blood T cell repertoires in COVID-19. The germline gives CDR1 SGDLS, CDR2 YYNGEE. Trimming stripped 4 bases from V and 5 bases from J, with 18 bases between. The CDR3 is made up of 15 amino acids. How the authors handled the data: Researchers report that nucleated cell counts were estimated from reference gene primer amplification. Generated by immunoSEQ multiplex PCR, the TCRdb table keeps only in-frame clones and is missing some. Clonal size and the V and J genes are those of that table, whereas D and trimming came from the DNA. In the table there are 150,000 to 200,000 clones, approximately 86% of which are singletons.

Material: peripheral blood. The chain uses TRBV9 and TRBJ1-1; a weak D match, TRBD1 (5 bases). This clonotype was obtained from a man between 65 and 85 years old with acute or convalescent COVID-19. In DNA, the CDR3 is TGTGCCAGCAGCCCCCAAGGGGACTGGGGGACTGAAGCTTTCTTT. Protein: CASSPQGDWGTEAFF.